These T cell receptor beta chains were read from a single sample in a study of cytomegalovirus exposure and HLA in healthy donors. Some clones are missing from TCRdb's copy, which holds only in-frame ones; the method was immunoSEQ multiplex PCR. The sample consists of roughly 230,000 clones, 78% of them appearing once. The source material was PBMCs. These receptor sequences come from a boy aged 5-17 years in good health and CMV-seronegative. CDR3s include the opening cysteine and the closing phenylalanine or tryptophan. A D gene is named only where the DNA matches it firmly. Size values are once, few and many counts, or a class for expanded clones, and some rows have none.

j_call: TRBJ1-3
d_call: .
v_call: TRBV10-3
cdr3_length: 13
clone_size: .
cdr3_aa: CATSGQPGNTIYF
cdr3_nt: TGTGCCACCTCTGGACAACCGGGAAACACCATATATTTT

j_call: TRBJ1-1
d_call: .
v_call: TRBV2
cdr3_length: 12
clone_size: .
cdr3_aa: CASSGPGTEAFF
cdr3_nt: TGTGCCAGCAGTGGTCCGGGGACTGAAGCTTTCTTT

j_call: TRBJ2-1
d_call: .
v_call: TRBV7-8
cdr3_length: 11
clone_size: .
cdr3_aa: CASSSSDEQFF
cdr3_nt: TGCGCCAGCAGTAGCTCGGATGAGCAGTTCTTC

j_call: TRBJ1-5
d_call: .
v_call: TRBV6-4
cdr3_length: 15
clone_size: once
cdr3_aa: CASSAGPGRDQPQHF
cdr3_nt: TGTGCCAGCAGTGCTGGGCCAGGGAGGGATCAGCCCCAGCATTTT

j_call: TRBJ1-1
d_call: .
v_call: TRBV6-6
cdr3_length: 11
clone_size: few
cdr3_aa: CASRHGAEAFF
cdr3_nt: TGTGCCAGCAGACACGGGGCTGAAGCTTTCTTT

j_call: TRBJ1-5
d_call: .
v_call: TRBV13
cdr3_length: 16
clone_size: .
cdr3_aa: CASSLSKRGFRQPQHF
cdr3_nt: TGTGCCAGCAGCCTGAGTAAACGGGGGTTTAGGCAGCCCCAGCATTTT

j_call: TRBJ2-5
d_call: .
v_call: TRBV5-1
cdr3_length: 16
clone_size: few
cdr3_aa: CASSSLGSGLQETQYF
cdr3_nt: TGCGCCAGCAGCTCGCTGGGGTCAGGGCTCCAAGAGACCCAGTACTTC

j_call: TRBJ1-2
d_call: TRBD1
v_call: TRBV6-6
cdr3_length: 16
clone_size: .
cdr3_aa: CASSYYGTGVVYGYTF
cdr3_nt: TGTGCCAGCAGTTACTATGGGACAGGGGTCGTCTATGGCTACACCTTC

j_call: TRBJ2-2
d_call: .
v_call: TRBV13
cdr3_length: 17
clone_size: .
cdr3_aa: CASSLERWGENTGELFF
cdr3_nt: TGTGCCAGCAGCTTAGAACGATGGGGGGAGAACACCGGGGAGCTGTTTTTT

j_call: TRBJ1-1
d_call: .
v_call: TRBV30
cdr3_length: 14
clone_size: .
cdr3_aa: CAWSVLTGNTEAFF
cdr3_nt: TGTGCCTGGAGTGTATTAACTGGGAACACTGAAGCTTTCTTT

j_call: TRBJ2-7
d_call: TRBD1
v_call: TRBV6-5
cdr3_length: 15
clone_size: .
cdr3_aa: CASRRGGQGIYEQYF
cdr3_nt: TGTGCCAGCAGGAGAGGGGGACAGGGAATCTACGAGCAGTACTTC

j_call: TRBJ2-3
d_call: TRBD2
v_call: TRBV11-2
cdr3_length: 15
clone_size: few
cdr3_aa: CASSLGTSGTDTQYF
cdr3_nt: TGTGCCAGCAGCTTAGGGACTAGCGGCACAGATACGCAGTATTTT

j_call: TRBJ2-3
d_call: .
v_call: TRBV7-6
cdr3_length: 16
clone_size: .
cdr3_aa: CASSPGQPGATDTQYF
cdr3_nt: TGTGCCAGCAGCCCCGGACAGCCAGGGGCCACAGATACGCAGTATTTT

j_call: TRBJ1-2
d_call: .
v_call: TRBV5-1
cdr3_length: 13
clone_size: .
cdr3_aa: CASSQNEGYGYTF
cdr3_nt: TGCGCCAGCAGTCAAAATGAGGGATATGGCTACACCTTC

j_call: TRBJ2-7
d_call: .
v_call: TRBV5-6
cdr3_length: 12
clone_size: .
cdr3_aa: CASRAGGYEQYF
cdr3_nt: TGTGCCAGCAGGGCCGGCGGCTACGAGCAGTACTTC

j_call: TRBJ2-1
d_call: TRBD2
v_call: TRBV18
cdr3_length: 16
clone_size: .
cdr3_aa: CASSVRLAGYHNEQFF
cdr3_nt: TGTGCCAGCTCAGTCCGGCTAGCGGGATATCACAATGAGCAGTTCTTC

j_call: TRBJ2-1
d_call: TRBD2
v_call: TRBV6-1
cdr3_length: 14
clone_size: .
cdr3_aa: CASSVWTSGPNQFF
cdr3_nt: TGTGCCAGCAGTGTATGGACTAGCGGGCCGAACCAGTTCTTC

j_call: TRBJ2-7
d_call: TRBD2
v_call: TRBV5-4
cdr3_length: 18
clone_size: once
cdr3_aa: CASSLGLAGGDNSYEQYF
cdr3_nt: TGTGCCAGCAGCTTGGGACTAGCGGGGGGGGATAACTCCTACGAGCAGTACTTC

j_call: TRBJ1-1
d_call: TRBD1
v_call: TRBV5-1
cdr3_length: 16
clone_size: .
cdr3_aa: CASSKQGGGMNTEAFF
cdr3_nt: TGCGCCAGCAGCAAACAGGGGGGGGGCATGAACACTGAAGCTTTCTTT

j_call: TRBJ1-5
d_call: .
v_call: TRBV6-1
cdr3_length: 14
clone_size: .
cdr3_aa: CASSEQGPPQPQHF
cdr3_nt: TGTGCCAGCAGTGAACAGGGCCCCCCTCAGCCCCAGCATTTT

j_call: TRBJ2-3
d_call: TRBD2
v_call: TRBV6-1
cdr3_length: 17
clone_size: .
cdr3_aa: CASSGRGSGLAGDTQYF
cdr3_nt: TGTGCCAGCAGTGGCCGCGGGTCGGGACTAGCGGGGGATACGCAGTATTTT

j_call: TRBJ1-6
d_call: .
v_call: TRBV4-1
cdr3_length: 17
clone_size: few
cdr3_aa: CASSQDPSRGLDSPLHF
cdr3_nt: TGCGCCAGCAGCCAAGATCCGAGCAGGGGATTGGATTCACCCCTCCACTTT

j_call: TRBJ1-2
d_call: .
v_call: TRBV7-2
cdr3_length: 15
clone_size: .
cdr3_aa: CASSLVSRWEGGYTF
cdr3_nt: TGTGCCAGCAGCTTAGTTAGTAGATGGGAGGGTGGCTACACCTTC

j_call: TRBJ1-5
d_call: .
v_call: TRBV6-1
cdr3_length: 15
clone_size: .
cdr3_aa: CASSGPGRDNQPQHF
cdr3_nt: TGTGCCAGCAGTGGGCCAGGGCGAGACAATCAGCCCCAGCATTTT

j_call: TRBJ1-1
d_call: .
v_call: TRBV28
cdr3_length: 12
clone_size: .
cdr3_aa: CASSLWRGKLGF
cdr3_nt: TGTGCCAGCAGTTTATGGAGGGGGAAGCTAGGCTTT

j_call: TRBJ1-1
d_call: .
v_call: TRBV7-8
cdr3_length: 13
clone_size: .
cdr3_aa: CASSLGLETEAFF
cdr3_nt: TGTGCCAGCAGCTTAGGTTTGGAGACTGAAGCTTTCTTT

j_call: TRBJ1-5
d_call: .
v_call: TRBV6-1
cdr3_length: 13
clone_size: .
cdr3_aa: CASRPLRAQPQHF
cdr3_nt: TGTGCCAGCAGGCCACTTAGAGCTCAGCCCCAGCATTTT

j_call: TRBJ2-5
d_call: TRBD1
v_call: TRBV5-4
cdr3_length: 14
clone_size: .
cdr3_aa: CASSPGQAQETQYF
cdr3_nt: TGTGCCAGCAGCCCCGGACAGGCCCAAGAGACCCAGTACTTC

j_call: TRBJ2-1
d_call: .
v_call: TRBV30
cdr3_length: 17
clone_size: .
cdr3_aa: CAWSAGLSMPLMDEQFF
cdr3_nt: TGTGCCTGGAGTGCCGGACTTTCAATGCCATTGATGGATGAGCAGTTCTTC

j_call: TRBJ1-5
d_call: TRBD1
v_call: TRBV18
cdr3_length: 14
clone_size: .
cdr3_aa: CASSQDRGGGPQHF
cdr3_nt: TGTGCCAGCTCCCAGGACAGGGGAGGAGGGCCCCAGCATTTT

j_call: TRBJ2-3
d_call: TRBD2
v_call: TRBV4-2
cdr3_length: 22
clone_size: .
cdr3_aa: CASSQDRGRGLAGGLPTDTQYF
cdr3_nt: TGTGCCAGCAGCCAAGATAGGGGTAGGGGACTAGCGGGAGGCCTCCCCACAGATACGCAGTATTTT

j_call: TRBJ2-5
d_call: .
v_call: TRBV7-9
cdr3_length: 13
clone_size: .
cdr3_aa: CASSLAGAETQYF
cdr3_nt: TGTGCCAGCAGCTTAGCCGGTGCCGAGACCCAGTACTTC

j_call: TRBJ1-5
d_call: .
v_call: TRBV29-1
cdr3_length: 13
clone_size: .
cdr3_aa: CSVDDGGNQPQHF
cdr3_nt: TGCAGCGTTGACGACGGGGGCAATCAGCCCCAGCATTTT

j_call: TRBJ2-7
d_call: TRBD2
v_call: TRBV11-1
cdr3_length: 15
clone_size: once
cdr3_aa: CASSPSGGRTYEQYF
cdr3_nt: TGTGCCAGCAGCCCTAGCGGGGGCCGTACCTACGAGCAGTACTTC

j_call: TRBJ1-1
d_call: TRBD1
v_call: TRBV29-1
cdr3_length: 13
clone_size: .
cdr3_aa: CSAGTGGHTEAFF
cdr3_nt: TGCAGCGCTGGGACAGGGGGACACACTGAAGCTTTCTTT